The 29 T cell receptor beta chains below were found in one sample sequenced in a study of blood T cell repertoires in COVID-19. The method was immunoSEQ multiplex PCR; TCRdb's version includes in-frame clones alone and lacks a portion of them. The data show about 230,000 clones, 89% seen once. Material: PBMCs or T cells enriched from blood (not recorded which). These receptors originate from a woman aged 30 to 39 with acute COVID-19.

This chain joins TRBV5-1 and TRBJ2-1, with 8 bases matching TRBD1. CDR3 size: 13 residues. Germline V CDR1 and CDR2: SGHRS, YFSETQ. J gave up 7 bases and V 0 bases, and 0 bases lay outside the gene matches. The CDR3 DNA sequence: TGCGCCAGCAGCTTGGACAGGGGGAATGAGCAGTTCTTC. Translating it yields CASSLDRGNEQFF.

This chain connects TRBV7-9 to TRBJ1-5, with a weak D call TRBD1 (5 bases). Germline V gene sequence: CDR1 SEHNR, CDR2 FQNEAQ (reference sequence). V lost 5 bases and J 0 bases, leaving 11 bases between the germline ends. The CDR3 is 15 amino acids. CDR3 coding DNA: TGTGCCAGCAGCGCGGGGGATTATAGCAATCAGCCCCAGCATTTT. Its protein product is CASSAGDYSNQPQHF.

The chain links TRBV7-9 to TRBJ1-2; no definite D call. CDR1 is SEHNR, CDR2 FQNEAQ, per germline (reference sequence). The CDR3 length is 14 residues. Trimming stripped 3 bases from V and 1 base from J, with 9 bases between. CDR3 coding DNA: TGTGCCAGCAGCTTTTTTCGGGGTAACTATGGCTACACCTTC. It codes for CASSFFRGNYGYTF.

The chain carries TRBV19 and TRBJ1-5; 7 nucleotides agree with TRBD1. The CDR3 loop spans 15 amino acids. CDR1 LNHDA and CDR2 SQIVND come from the germline V gene (reference sequence). The trim removed 4 bases at V and 2 bases at J, leaving 5 bases unmatched. CDR3 region: CASSTRDRGNQPQHF. In nucleotides, the CDR3 is TGTGCCAGTAGTACCAGAGACAGGGGCAATCAGCCCCAGCATTTT.

The rearrangement links TRBV5-5 to TRBJ2-2; TRBD1 aligns across 8 bases. The CDR3 is 15 residues long. V gave up 4 bases and J gave up 3 bases; unmatched junction bases: 5. Germline V gene data show CDR1 as SGHKS and CDR2 as YYEKEE (reference sequence). CDR3 in amino acids: CASSPQGADTGELFF. The CDR3 DNA follows: TGTGCCAGCAGCCCGCAGGGGGCGGACACCGGGGAGCTGTTTTTT.

The rearrangement uses TRBV10-1 and TRBJ2-7; 7 bases line up with TRBD2. CDR3 length equals 14 residues. With 4 bases clipped from V and 7 bases from J, the junction kept 10 bases outside the gene matches. CDR1 WNHNN and CDR2 SYGVQD come from the germline V gene (reference sequence). Here the CDR3 reads CASSGKRGTGEQYF. Here the CDR3 DNA reads TGCGCCAGCAGTGGAAAGCGGGGAACGGGGGAGCAGTACTTC.

J is TRBJ1-5 and V is TRBV19; D is uncertain. The germline V gene has CDR1 LNHDA and CDR2 SQIVND (reference sequence). The ends were cut back, 5 bases at V and 0 bases at J, with 11 bases in the middle. The CDR3 loop spans 15 amino acids. CDR3 in DNA: TGTGCCAGTAGTCCCGGAGGGAATAGCAATCAGCCCCAGCATTTT. Its translation: CASSPGGNSNQPQHF. Complete variable domain (other parts from reference TRBV19 and TRBJ1-5): DGGITQSPKYLFRKEGQNVTLSCEQNLNHDAMYWYRQDPGQGLRLIYYSQIVNDFQKGDIAEGYSVSREKKESFPLTVTSAQKNPTAFYLCASSPGGNSNQPQHFGDGTRLSIL.

V usage is TRBV4-1 and J usage is TRBJ1-4, with TRBD1 matching 11 bases. Germline values: CDR1 MGHRA, CDR2 YSYEKL. With 8 bases clipped from V and 7 bases from J, the junction kept 9 bases outside the gene matches. The CDR3 contains 15 residues. This CDR3 reads CASGIAGTGGEKLFF. The CDR3 DNA follows: TGCGCCAGCGGCATTGCCGGGACAGGGGGTGAAAAACTGTTTTTT.

This chain uses TRBV19 with TRBJ1-2; the D gene is possibly TRBD1 (5 bases). The CDR3 runs 16 residues. Germline V lookup: CDR1 LNHDA, CDR2 SQIVND (reference sequence). V shed 5 bases and J shed 1 base, with 17 bases lying between them. The CDR3 bases are TGTGCCAGTAGTTCCAGACAGATCTCCGTTAACTATGGCTACACCTTC. This gives the protein CASSSRQISVNYGYTF.

The V call is TRBV4-1, the J call TRBJ1-2; TRBD1 aligns across 8 bases. This CDR3 spans 15 amino acids. Germline lookup yields CDR1 MGHRA and CDR2 YSYEKL. J lost 3 bases, V lost 1 base, and 4 bases had no gene match. CDR3 protein: CASSQAQQGDYGYTF. For the CDR3, the DNA is TGCGCCAGCAGCCAAGCCCAACAGGGGGACTATGGCTACACCTTC.

The chain has TRBV6-5 and TRBJ2-1; tentatively, D is TRBD1 (6 bases). The CDR3 is made up of 15 amino acids. Trimming cost V 4 bases and J 5 bases, with 15 bases left between them. Looked up from germline, CDR1 is MNHEY and CDR2 is SVGAGI. The CDR3 sequence is CASSSTGTSNNEQFF. CDR3 in DNA: TGTGCCAGCAGTTCAACCGGGACAAGCAACAATGAGCAGTTCTTC.

V gene TRBV28 combines with J gene TRBJ2-3; D is uncertain. CDR3 size: 20 residues. The germline V gene has CDR1 MDHEN and CDR2 SYDVKM. The ends were cut back, 3 bases at V and 0 bases at J, with 25 bases in the middle. CDR3 DNA: TGTGCCAGCAGTTTTTCCTCCCTAATATACTTACCGTCTAGCACAGATACGCAGTATTTT. Its protein product is CASSFSSLIYLPSSTDTQYF.

The chain is built from TRBV5-1 and TRBJ2-3; D is perhaps TRBD1 (6 bases). Germline lookup yields CDR1 SGHRS and CDR2 YFSETQ. V was cut by 4 bases and J by 5 bases, with 14 bases left in between. The CDR3 covers 14 residues. DNA for the CDR3: TGCGCCAGCAGCCCGACACAACAGGGAGATACGCAGTATTTT. Its translation: CASSPTQQGDTQYF.

The chain joins TRBV7-2 to TRBJ1-3; D unclear. The length of the CDR3 is 14 residues. Germline CDR1 SGHTA, CDR2 FQGNSA. V was clipped by 2 bases and J by 0 bases, with 5 bases between them. DNA of the CDR3: TGTGCCAGCAGCTTACAGTCCTCTGGAAACACCATATATTTT. The encoded protein is CASSLQSSGNTIYF.

CDR3 DNA: TGTGCCAGCAGTATGGACAGGTCTTCCTACGAGCAGTACTTC. Translated, it gives CASSMDRSSYEQYF. V is TRBV6-5 and J is TRBJ2-7; 7 bases are shared with TRBD1. CDR1 MNHEY and CDR2 SVGAGI come from the germline V gene. This CDR3 has 14 residues. V gave up 5 bases and J gave up 1 base; unmatched junction bases: 5.

The chain uses TRBV18 and TRBJ2-2; 9 bases align to TRBD1. The germline V gene encodes CDR1 KGHSH and CDR2 LQKENI. The length of the CDR3 is 14 residues. V shed 5 bases and J 4 bases; nucleotides not matched to a gene: 2. The CDR3 DNA sequence: TGTGCCAGCTCAGGGACAGGGAGCACCGGGGAGCTGTTTTTT. Encoded protein: CASSGTGSTGELFF.

The genes are TRBV14 and TRBJ1-6; a weak D match, TRBD1 (5 bases). The germline V gene encodes CDR1 SGHDN and CDR2 FVKESK. V lost 6 bases and J lost 4, with 7 bases in between. The CDR3 has 13 amino acids. CDR3 nucleotides: TGTGCCAGCAGTCAGGGTTATAATTCACCCCTCCACTTT. It yields the protein CASSQGYNSPLHF.

The chain joins TRBV11-2 to TRBJ1-1; weak D call: TRBD1 (6 bases). The ends were cut back, 0 bases at V and 1 base at J, with 18 bases in the middle. The CDR3 has 18 amino acids. Per the germline V gene, CDR1 is SGHAT and CDR2 is FQNNGV. The CDR3 loop is CASSLDLRGGTPNTEAFF. In DNA, the CDR3 is TGTGCCAGCAGCTTAGATCTCAGGGGTGGGACACCGAACACTGAAGCTTTCTTT.

This rearrangement joins TRBV19 to TRBJ2-5, with 12 bases aligning to TRBD2. The CDR3 extends over 16 amino acids. The junction had 7 bases not matched to a gene; V was cut back by 3 bases and J by 5 bases. Germline-derived CDR1 and CDR2 are LNHDA and SQIVND (reference sequence). The CDR3 protein is CASSIPSGGAVETQYF. The CDR3 nucleotides are TGTGCCAGTAGTATTCCTAGCGGGGGGGCCGTGGAGACCCAGTACTTC.

The genes are TRBV19 and TRBJ1-1, with 12 bases lining up with TRBD1. Germline V gene sequence: CDR1 LNHDA, CDR2 SQIVND (reference sequence). The CDR3 runs 18 residues. V was clipped by 2 bases and J by 5 bases; unmatched bases: 12. CDR3 coding DNA: TGTGCCAGTAGTATAAGGAGGGACAGGGGGCGGCGGACTACTGAAGCTTTCTTT. This encodes CASSIRRDRGRRTTEAFF.

This chain connects TRBV5-1 to TRBJ1-1; TRBD1 might be the D (6 bases). Deletions cut 3 bases from V and 6 bases from J, with 9 bases between. The CDR3 extends over 12 amino acids. Germline V gene data show CDR1 as SGHRS and CDR2 as YFSETQ. The CDR3: CASSSGQSEAFF. CDR3 in DNA: TGCGCCAGCAGCTCGGGACAATCTGAAGCTTTCTTT.

The chain carries TRBV7-2 and TRBJ1-1; D might be TRBD1 (5 bases). CDR1 is SGHTA, CDR2 FQGNSA, per germline. Trimming cost V 4 bases and J 5 bases, with 17 bases left between them. The CDR3 has 15 residues. The CDR3 DNA is TGTGCCAGCAGCTATGGGGGGAGCGTCTTGACTGAAGCTTTCTTT. Amino acid sequence: CASSYGGSVLTEAFF.

This clone was counted only a few times. The chain links TRBV7-9 to TRBJ1-5; 9 positions match TRBD1. Germline V gene lookup returns CDR1 SEHNR and CDR2 FQNEAQ (reference sequence). This CDR3 has 16 residues. Trimming cost V 2 bases and J 3 bases; bases outside gene matches: 5. CDR3 region: CASSLTTGGHNQPQHF. The CDR3 bases are TGTGCCAGCAGCTTAACGACAGGGGGGCACAATCAGCCCCAGCATTTT.

V and J are TRBV7-9 and TRBJ2-1; D uncertain. V shed 1 base and J shed 6 bases, with 13 bases lying between them. The CDR3 sequence is 15 residues long. Looked up from germline, CDR1 is SEHNR and CDR2 is FQNEAQ (reference sequence). CDR3 amino acids: CASSLGGLRFNEQFF. In nucleotides, the CDR3 is TGTGCCAGCAGCTTAGGAGGTCTTCGGTTCAATGAGCAGTTCTTC.

This clone was found once. As DNA, the CDR3 is TGTGCCAGCAGCCCTACAGGGAACTACAATGAGCAGTTCTTC. Amino acid sequence: CASSPTGNYNEQFF. This chain connects TRBV11-3 to TRBJ2-1, with D perhaps TRBD1 (6 bases). V was pared by 5 bases and J by 3 bases, with 11 bases between. Germline values: CDR1 SGHNT, CDR2 YENEEA. This CDR3 is built from 14 residues.

This clone was seen once. This CDR3 reads CASQQQGGVTEAFF. CDR3 sequence (DNA): TGCGCCAGCCAGCAACAGGGGGGGGTCACTGAAGCTTTCTTT. This chain links TRBV5-1 with TRBJ1-1; TRBD1 matches 8 bases. The CDR3 sequence is 14 residues long. V shed 7 bases and J 4 bases; nucleotides not matched to a gene: 9. Germline lookup yields CDR1 SGHRS and CDR2 YFSETQ.

The chain joins TRBV7-2 to TRBJ1-5; D perhaps matches TRBD1 (5 bases). V was shortened by 0 bases and J by 4 bases, with 10 bases between the two germline ends. Per the germline V gene, CDR1 is SGHTA and CDR2 is FQGNSA. The CDR3 length is 15 residues. The DNA for the CDR3 is TGTGCCAGCAGCTTAGCTACGGGGGATAATCAGCCCCAGCATTTT. Translated, it gives CASSLATGDNQPQHF.

The rearrangement links TRBV18 to TRBJ1-4; D unclear. Per germline, CDR1 KGHSH and CDR2 LQKENI. This CDR3 comprises 14 residues. V was trimmed by 1 base and J by 6 bases, leaving 9 bases between them. CDR3 coding DNA: TGTGCCAGCTCACCACGGGCAGTAGATGAAAAACTGTTTTTT. Translating it yields CASSPRAVDEKLFF.

The V call is TRBV6-1, the J call TRBJ2-3; D is perhaps TRBD2 (6 bases). Trimming took 4 bases from V and 3 from J, leaving 17 bases between them. Germline V gene sequence: CDR1 MNHNS, CDR2 SASEGT. The CDR3 is made up of 16 amino acids. CDR3 in DNA: TGTGCCAGCAGTGTCTCCCCGGGACTTCATACAGATACGCAGTATTTT. Amino acids: CASSVSPGLHTDTQYF.